This T cell receptor beta chain was identified during a study of T cell responses to AZD1222 COVID-19 vaccine. Assay: immunoSEQ multiplex PCR; the TCRdb copy retains only in-frame clones and omits some. Among about 120,000 clones listed, approximately 87% were seen once. The germline gives CDR1 SGHTS, CDR2 YDEGEE. The CDR3 is 13 amino acids. V was trimmed by 2 bases and J by 1 base, leaving 6 bases between them. This material consisted of peripheral blood, taken on day 0 of AZD1222 vaccination. The receptor was derived from an adult in good health. The rearrangement uses TRBV5-8 and TRBJ1-1; D is undetermined. CDR3 protein: CASSLTWNTEAFF. In DNA, the CDR3 is TGTGCCAGCAGCTTAACATGGAACACTGAAGCTTTCTTT.